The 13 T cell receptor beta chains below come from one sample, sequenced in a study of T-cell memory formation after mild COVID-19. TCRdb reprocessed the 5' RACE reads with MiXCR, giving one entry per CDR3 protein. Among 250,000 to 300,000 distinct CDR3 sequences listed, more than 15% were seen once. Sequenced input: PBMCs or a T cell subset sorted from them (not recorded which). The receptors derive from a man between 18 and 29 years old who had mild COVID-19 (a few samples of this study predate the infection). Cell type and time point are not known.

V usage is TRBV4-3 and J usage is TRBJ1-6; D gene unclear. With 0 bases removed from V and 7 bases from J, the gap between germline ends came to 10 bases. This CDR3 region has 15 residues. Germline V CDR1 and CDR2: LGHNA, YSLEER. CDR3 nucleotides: TGCGCCAGCAGCCAAGATCGTCCCGGGAATTCACCCCTCCACTTT. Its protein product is CASSQDRPGNSPLHF.

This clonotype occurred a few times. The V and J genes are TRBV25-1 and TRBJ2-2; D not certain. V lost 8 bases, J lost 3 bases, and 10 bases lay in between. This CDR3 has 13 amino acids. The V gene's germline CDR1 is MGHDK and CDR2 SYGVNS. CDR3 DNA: TGTGCCAGCGGTAGGGAACACACCGGGGAGCTGTTTTTT. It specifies CASGREHTGELFF.

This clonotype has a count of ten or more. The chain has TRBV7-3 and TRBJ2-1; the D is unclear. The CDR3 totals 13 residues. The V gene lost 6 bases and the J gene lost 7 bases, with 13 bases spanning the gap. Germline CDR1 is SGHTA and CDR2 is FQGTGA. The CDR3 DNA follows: TGTGCCAGCAGTCCAGGAAGCTCGAATGAGCAGTTCTTC. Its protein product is CASSPGSSNEQFF.

The CDR3 region is CSVVNPQKDRARGYGYTF. The CDR3 DNA reads as TGCAGCGTTGTGAACCCCCAAAAGGACAGGGCACGGGGATATGGCTACACCTTC. The chain recombines TRBV29-1 with TRBJ1-2; 8 bases are shared with TRBD1. Per germline, CDR1 SQVTM and CDR2 ANQGSEA. CDR3 length: 18 amino acids. The ends lost 4 bases at V and 5 bases at J; junction bases unmatched: 21.

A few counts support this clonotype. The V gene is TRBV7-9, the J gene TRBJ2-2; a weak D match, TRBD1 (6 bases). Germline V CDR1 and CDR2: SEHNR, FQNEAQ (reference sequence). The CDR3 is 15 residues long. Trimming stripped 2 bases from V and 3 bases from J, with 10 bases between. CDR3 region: CASSLTRGYTGELFF. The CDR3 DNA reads TGTGCCAGCAGCTTAACCAGGGGTTACACCGGGGAGCTGTTTTTT.

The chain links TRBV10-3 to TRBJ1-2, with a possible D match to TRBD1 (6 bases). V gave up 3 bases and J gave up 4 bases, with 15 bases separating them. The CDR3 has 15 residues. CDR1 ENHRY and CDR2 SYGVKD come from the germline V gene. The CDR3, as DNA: TGTGCCATCAGTGACCCTCGGACAGCGACCTATGGCTACACCTTC. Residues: CAISDPRTATYGYTF.

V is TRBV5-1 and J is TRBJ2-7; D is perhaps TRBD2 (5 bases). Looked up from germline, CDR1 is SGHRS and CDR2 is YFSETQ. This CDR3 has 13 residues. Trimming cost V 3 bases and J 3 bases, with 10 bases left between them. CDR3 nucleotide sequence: TGCGCCAGCAGCTCGGGGATCAACTACGAGCAGTACTTC. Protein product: CASSSGINYEQYF. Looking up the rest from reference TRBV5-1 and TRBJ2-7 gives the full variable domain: KAGVTQTPRYLIKTRGQQVTLSCSPISGHRSVSWYQQTPGQGLQFLFEYFSETQRNKGNFPGRFSGRQFSNSRSEMNVSTLELGDSALYLCASSSGINYEQYFGPGTRLTVT.

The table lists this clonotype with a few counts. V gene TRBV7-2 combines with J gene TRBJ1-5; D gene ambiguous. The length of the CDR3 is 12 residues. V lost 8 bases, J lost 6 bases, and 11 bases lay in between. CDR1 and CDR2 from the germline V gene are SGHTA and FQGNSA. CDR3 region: CASGLPVQPQHF. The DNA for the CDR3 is TGTGCCAGCGGGTTGCCCGTTCAGCCCCAGCATTTT. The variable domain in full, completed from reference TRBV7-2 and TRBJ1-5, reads GAGVSQSPSNKVTEKGKDVELRCDPISGHTALYWYRQSLGQGLEFLIYFQGNSAPDKSGLPSDRFSAERTGGSVSTLTIQRTQQEDSAVYLCASGLPVQPQHFGDGTRLSIL.

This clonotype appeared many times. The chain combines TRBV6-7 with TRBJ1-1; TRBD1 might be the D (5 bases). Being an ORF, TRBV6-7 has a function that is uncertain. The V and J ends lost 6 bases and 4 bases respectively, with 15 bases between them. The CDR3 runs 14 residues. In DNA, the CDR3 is TGTGCCAGCAGACTGAACAGGACGAGCACTGAAGCTTTCTTT. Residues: CASRLNRTSTEAFF.

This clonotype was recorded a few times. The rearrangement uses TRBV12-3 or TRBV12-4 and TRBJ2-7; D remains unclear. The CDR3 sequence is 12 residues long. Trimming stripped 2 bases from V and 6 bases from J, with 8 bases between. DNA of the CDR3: TGTGCCAGCAGTTTACCAGCGCTCGAGCAGTACTTC. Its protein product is CASSLPALEQYF.

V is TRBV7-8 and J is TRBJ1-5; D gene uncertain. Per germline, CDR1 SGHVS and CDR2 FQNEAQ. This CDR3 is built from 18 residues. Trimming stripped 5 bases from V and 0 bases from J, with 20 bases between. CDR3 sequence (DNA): TGTGCCAGCAGCCGGGAGATGGGCGACCCCTATAGCAATCAGCCCCAGCATTTT. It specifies CASSREMGDPYSNQPQHF.

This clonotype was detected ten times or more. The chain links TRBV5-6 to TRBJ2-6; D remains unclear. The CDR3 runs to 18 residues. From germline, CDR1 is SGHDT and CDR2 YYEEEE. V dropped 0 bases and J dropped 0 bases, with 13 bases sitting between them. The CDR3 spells CASSLGRMPLSGANVLTF. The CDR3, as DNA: TGTGCCAGCAGCTTGGGTCGTATGCCCCTCTCTGGGGCCAACGTCCTGACTTTC.

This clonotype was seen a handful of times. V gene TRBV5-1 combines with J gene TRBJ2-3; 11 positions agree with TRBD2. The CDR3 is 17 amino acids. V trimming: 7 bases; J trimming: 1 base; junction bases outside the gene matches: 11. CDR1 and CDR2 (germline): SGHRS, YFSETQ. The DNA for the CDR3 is TGCGCCAGCGAGGAGGTAGCGGGGGGGCCCGGCACAGATACGCAGTATTTT. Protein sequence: CASEEVAGGPGTDTQYF.